This record concerns one T cell receptor beta chain sequence. The data are from a study of blood T cell repertoires in COVID-19. On the study more broadly: Specimens from acute and convalescent COVID-19 originated in the United States, Italy and Spain. Sources were T cells, B-cell-depleted T cells, or PBMCs; the material itself was cDNA or gDNA.

Original handling: Estimation of nucleated cell counts relied on the amplification of reference gene primers. The protocol was immunoSEQ multiplex PCR, while the TCRdb copy is restricted to in-frame clones and leaves out a portion. V, J and clone size are taken as reported in that table, and D and trimming were inferred from the DNA itself. The data show 190,000 or so clones, with about 85% seen just once and roughly 2.8% held by the top ten. Germline CDR1 and CDR2: SGHDT and YYEEEE. Trimming pared 1 base from V and 3 bases from J, leaving 14 bases between. The CDR3 contains 15 residues. The chain carries TRBV5-6 and TRBJ2-7; TRBD1 is a possible D gene (5 bases). Source material: peripheral blood. The sequence derives from a woman aged 30 to 39 with active or convalescent COVID-19. As DNA, the CDR3 is TGTGCCAGCAGCTTGTTTGACAGCCGCGACTACGAGCAGTACTTC. Translating it yields CASSLFDSRDYEQYF. Using reference TRBV5-6 and TRBJ2-7 for the parts outside the CDR3, the full variable domain is DAGVTQSPTHLIKTRGQQVTLRCSPKSGHDTVSWYQQALGQGPQFIFQYYEEEERQRGNFPDRFSGHQFPNYSSELNVNALLLGDSALYLCASSLFDSRDYEQYFGPGTRLTVT.